One TCR beta chain is described in this entry. The antigen remains undetermined. A read error is likely here: a far larger clone is one base away. Each donor was a Caucasian adult residing in Nashville, Tennessee. The sample belongs to a study of shared clonotypes between healthy human individuals. Background on the study: The plates for each donor numbered three CD4 naive, three CD4 memory, two CD8 naive and one CD8 memory.

Whole-study findings and limits: Non-shared clonotypes had lower generation probabilities than those shared by all four donors. Large sequencing depth failed to make sorted-subset sequencing complete, rarefaction showed.

Generated by immunoSEQ multiplex PCR, the TCRdb table keeps only in-frame clones and is missing some. This sample has about 1.1 million clones, with about 80% found just once. The sequence derives from a man younger than 35 in good health. Some clones in this sample may be carry-over from other donors' samples. Sequencing input: memory CD4+ T cells from PBMCs. This sample's subset: CD45RA-negative fraction.

The CDR3 DNA is TGTGCCAGCAGCATTGTGGGGGGCTACGAGCAGTACTTC. Translated: CASSIVGGYEQYF. The genes are TRBV6-6 and TRBJ2-7, with D tentatively TRBD2 (6 bases). CDR3 length equals 13 residues. Germline-derived CDR1 and CDR2 are MNHNY and SVGAGI (reference sequence). V was shortened by 6 bases and J by 3 bases, with 12 bases between the two germline ends.